This T cell receptor beta chain comes out of a study of cytomegalovirus exposure and HLA in healthy donors. The PCR used 60 Vbeta and 13 Jbeta primers. The assay was immunoSEQ multiplex PCR, and TCRdb's table has in-frame clones only and misses some. The profile shows about 150,000 clones, around 84% of them singletons. The CDR3 is 16 amino acids. The germline V gene has CDR1 SGHNT and CDR2 YENEEA. V was clipped by 1 base and J by 4 bases, with 16 bases between them. The table lists this clone with a count of one. This TCR was sampled from a woman aged 40-49 years in good health and CMV-seropositive. The rearrangement joins TRBV11-3 to TRBJ1-1, with D possibly TRBD1 on 5 matching bases. Sample: PBMCs. The CDR3 reads CASSLGREGFGTEAFF. The CDR3 bases are TGTGCCAGCAGCTTAGGTAGGGAGGGGTTTGGCACTGAAGCTTTCTTT.